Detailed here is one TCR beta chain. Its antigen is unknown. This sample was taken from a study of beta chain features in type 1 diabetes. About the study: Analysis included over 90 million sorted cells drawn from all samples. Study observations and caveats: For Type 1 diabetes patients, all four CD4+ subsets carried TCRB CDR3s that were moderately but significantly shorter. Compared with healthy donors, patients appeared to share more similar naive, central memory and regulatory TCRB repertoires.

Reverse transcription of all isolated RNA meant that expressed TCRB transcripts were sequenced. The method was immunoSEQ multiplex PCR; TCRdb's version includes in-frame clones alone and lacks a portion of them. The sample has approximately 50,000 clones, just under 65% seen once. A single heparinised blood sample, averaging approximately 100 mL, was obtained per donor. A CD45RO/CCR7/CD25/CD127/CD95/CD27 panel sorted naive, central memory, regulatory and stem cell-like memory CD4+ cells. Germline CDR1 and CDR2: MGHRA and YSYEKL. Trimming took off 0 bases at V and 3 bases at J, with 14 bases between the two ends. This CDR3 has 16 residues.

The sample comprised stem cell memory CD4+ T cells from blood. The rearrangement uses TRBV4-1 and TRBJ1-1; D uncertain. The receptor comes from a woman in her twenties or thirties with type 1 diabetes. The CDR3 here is CASSQDVGLRDTEAFF. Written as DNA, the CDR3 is TGCGCCAGCAGCCAAGATGTCGGCCTTCGGGACACTGAAGCTTTCTTT.